This entry concerns a single T cell receptor (beta chain). What it binds is unknown. The sample comes from a study of monozygotic twins with inflammatory bowel disease. Findings of the study overall: Patient-specific immunosuppressive treatments may have made repertoires more variable.

Germline lookup yields CDR1 LNHDA and CDR2 SQIVND (reference sequence). The CDR3 spans 14 residues. Using the 5' RACE reads, TCRdb records one entry per CDR3 protein without DNA. This sample lists about 110,000 distinct CDR3 sequences; its ten largest clones have about an eighth. From whole blood, total RNA was isolated without any sorting of T cells. The rearrangement uses TRBV19 and TRBJ1-5; absent DNA, TCRdb's TRBD1 call cannot be checked. The specimen sequenced was blood. This receptor was obtained from a human donor with ulcerative colitis or Crohn's disease, or a healthy co-twin of an affected twin (not recorded which). CDR3: CASSMSGGNQPQHF.